The rows below give T cell receptor beta chains drawn from one sample of a study of cytomegalovirus exposure and HLA in healthy donors. Some clones are missing from TCRdb's copy, which holds only in-frame ones; the method was immunoSEQ multiplex PCR. The profile shows 150,000 or so clones, 85% of them singletons. The sequenced material came from PBMCs. Receptors were obtained from a man aged 25 to 40 in good health and CMV-seropositive. CDR3s include the opening cysteine and the closing phenylalanine or tryptophan. The order of the fields is D gene, J gene, clone size, V gene, CDR3 protein, CDR3 DNA. D genes are given only for firm matches. Clone size is not always given. Where it is, it says once, few, many or a class for expanded clones.

>-|TRBJ1-1|-|TRBV20-1
CSASRGTEAFF
TGCAGTGCTAGTAGGGGGACTGAAGCTTTCTTT
>TRBD2|TRBJ2-5|-|TRBV2
CASSRTSRESETQYF
TGTGCCAGCAGCCGGACTAGCCGAGAGTCTGAGACCCAGTACTTC
>-|TRBJ1-1|-|TRBV6-5
CASCGGNTEAFF
TGTGCCAGCTGCGGCGGGAACACTGAAGCTTTCTTT
>TRBD1|TRBJ1-6|-|TRBV18
CASTRTGLNNSPLHF
TGTGCCAGCACCCGGACAGGGTTAAATAATTCACCCCTCCACTTT
>TRBD1|TRBJ2-3|-|TRBV27
CASSLGQSTDTQYF
TGTGCCAGCAGTTTGGGACAGTCCACAGATACGCAGTATTTT
>-|TRBJ2-1|-|TRBV6-5
CASSSSNEQFF
TGTGCCAGCAGTTCTAGCAATGAGCAGTTCTTC
>-|TRBJ1-6|-|TRBV15
CATSRVQAYNSPLHF
TGTGCCACCAGCAGAGTACAGGCCTATAATTCACCCCTCCACTTT
>TRBD1|TRBJ1-1|-|TRBV9
CASSARQGRSTEAFF
TGTGCCAGCAGCGCCCGACAGGGGAGGAGCACTGAAGCTTTCTTT
>TRBD2|TRBJ2-2|-|TRBV5-1
CASSSSGLLRATGELFF
TGCGCCAGCAGCTCCTCGGGACTATTAAGGGCCACCGGGGAGCTGTTTTTT
>TRBD1|TRBJ1-4|-|TRBV9
CASSSRGAPNEKLFF
TGTGCCAGCAGCTCCAGGGGGGCACCTAATGAAAAACTGTTTTTT
>-|TRBJ2-3|-|TRBV4-2
CASSQNRGRDTQYF
TGTGCCAGCAGCCAAAATCGGGGTCGGGATACGCAGTATTTT
>-|TRBJ1-3|-|TRBV5-1
CASSVNSGNTIYF
TGCGCCAGCAGTGTCAATTCTGGAAACACCATATATTTT
>TRBD1|TRBJ1-2|-|TRBV6-1
CASSGTGGYGYTF
TGTGCCAGCAGTGGGACAGGGGGGTATGGCTACACCTTC
>TRBD1|TRBJ2-2|-|TRBV5-6
CASSFRGASDRGDTGELFF
TGTGCCAGCAGCTTTAGGGGGGCGTCGGACAGGGGAGACACCGGGGAGCTGTTTTTT
>-|TRBJ2-7|-|TRBV7-2
CASSRLGGQSSYEQYF
TGTGCCAGCAGCCGCCTCGGGGGACAGAGCTCCTACGAGCAGTACTTC
>TRBD1|TRBJ2-7|-|TRBV10-3
CAIGGQAYEQYF
TGTGCCATCGGGGGACAGGCCTACGAGCAGTACTTC
>TRBD1|TRBJ2-2|-|TRBV7-7
CASSEQGAWTTGELFF
TGTGCTAGCAGCGAGCAGGGGGCTTGGACCACCGGGGAGCTGTTTTTT
>-|TRBJ2-7|once|TRBV6-5
CASSYSIAGDEQYF
TGTGCCAGCAGTTACTCTATAGCCGGGGACGAGCAGTACTTC
>-|TRBJ1-2|once|TRBV10-3
CAISEVQGGYGYTF
TGTGCCATCAGTGAGGTCCAAGGGGGCTATGGCTACACCTTC
>-|TRBJ2-3|-|TRBV5-3
CARSLAQGSTDTQYF
TGTGCCAGAAGCTTGGCCCAGGGTAGCACAGATACGCAGTATTTT
>-|TRBJ2-4|-|TRBV9
CASSRRAKQEAKNIQYF
TGTGCCAGCAGCCGGCGGGCCAAGCAAGAAGCCAAAAACATTCAGTACTTC
>-|TRBJ2-7|-|TRBV20-1
CSAQPDYEQYF
TGCAGTGCACAGCCGGATTACGAGCAGTACTTC
>TRBD1|TRBJ1-4|-|TRBV5-1
CASSQQGKTNEKLFF
TGCGCCAGCAGCCAACAGGGGAAGACTAATGAAAAACTGTTTTTT
>TRBD1|TRBJ1-5|-|TRBV6-1
CASSEGVGTGHQPQHF
TGTGCCAGCAGTGAAGGTGTTGGGACAGGGCACCAGCCCCAGCATTTT
>-|TRBJ1-1|-|TRBV7-6
CASSHLAGRRDTEAFF
TGTGCCAGCAGCCACCTAGCGGGGCGGCGGGACACTGAAGCTTTCTTT
>-|TRBJ1-5|-|TRBV19
CASSDERTPQHF
TGTGCCAGTAGTGACGAGCGAACACCCCAGCATTTT
>-|TRBJ1-3|-|TRBV4-1
CASSQGADSSGNTIYF
TGCGCCAGCAGCCAGGGGGCAGACTCCTCTGGAAACACCATATATTTT
>-|TRBJ2-5|-|TRBV7-9
CASSLPTRETQYF
TGTGCCAGCAGCTTACCAACCCGGGAGACCCAGTACTTC
>TRBD2|TRBJ2-5|-|TRBV5-4
CASSKSGAGQETQYF
TGTGCCAGCAGCAAAAGCGGGGCCGGCCAAGAGACCCAGTACTTC
>-|TRBJ2-1|few|TRBV9
CASSVVEREQFF
TGTGCCAGCAGCGTAGTAGAGCGGGAGCAGTTCTTC
>-|TRBJ1-4|-|TRBV11-2
CASSLPGLGEKLFF
TGTGCCAGCAGCCTCCCGGGACTGGGAGAAAAACTGTTTTTT
>TRBD2|TRBJ2-7|-|TRBV10-3
CAIAVTGTTTYEQYF
TGTGCCATCGCAGTGACTGGGACTACCACCTACGAGCAGTACTTC
>-|TRBJ2-7|-|TRBV14
CASSQDRGAAYEQYF
TGTGCCAGCAGCCAAGATCGGGGAGCAGCCTACGAGCAGTACTTC
>TRBD1|TRBJ2-1|-|TRBV7-2
CASSLEVGTAYNEQFF
TGTGCCAGCAGCTTAGAGGTAGGGACAGCTTACAATGAGCAGTTCTTC
>-|TRBJ1-1|-|TRBV5-4
CASSPLGNTEAFF
TGTGCCAGCAGCCCGCTAGGAAACACTGAAGCTTTCTTT
>TRBD1|TRBJ2-7|-|TRBV6-5
CASRGQGGNEQYF
TGTGCCAGCAGGGGACAGGGGGGAAACGAGCAGTACTTC
>TRBD1|TRBJ1-6|-|TRBV5-1
CASSFGTGASPLHF
TGCGCCAGCAGCTTCGGGACAGGGGCCTCACCCCTCCACTTT
>-|TRBJ1-3|once|TRBV7-9
CASSYTGSGNTIYF
TGTGCCAGCAGCTATACAGGCTCTGGAAACACCATATATTTT
>TRBD2|TRBJ2-2|-|TRBV7-8
CASSFTERGATGELFF
TGTGCCAGCAGTTTCACGGAGCGGGGGGCCACCGGGGAGCTGTTTTTT
>-|TRBJ2-3|-|TRBV27
CASSLLGGKATQYF
TGTGCCAGCAGTCTTTTAGGGGGTAAGGCCACGCAGTATTTT
>TRBD1|TRBJ1-2|-|TRBV6-5
CASSYQGDGYTF
TGTGCCAGCAGCTACCAGGGGGATGGCTACACCTTC
>TRBD1|TRBJ2-7|-|TRBV6-5
CASSYRGTGVAYEQYF
TGTGCCAGCAGTTACAGGGGGACAGGGGTTGCCTACGAGCAGTACTTC
>TRBD2|TRBJ2-5|-|TRBV4-2
CASSQVILAGGPRYQETQYF
TGTGCCAGCAGCCAAGTGATACTAGCGGGGGGCCCGAGGTACCAAGAGACCCAGTACTTC
>-|TRBJ2-1|-|TRBV19
CASSMIPRQYNEQFF
TGTGCCAGTAGTATGATCCCCCGACAGTACAATGAGCAGTTCTTC
>-|TRBJ2-2|-|TRBV30
CAWSDGGELFF
TGTGCCTGGAGTGACGGGGGGGAGCTGTTTTTT
>TRBD2|TRBJ2-2|once|TRBV11-3
CASSWGSGVTGELFF
TGTGCCAGCAGTTGGGGAAGCGGGGTAACCGGGGAGCTGTTTTTT
>-|TRBJ1-5|-|TRBV2
CASRDPGEPQHF
TGTGCCAGCCGGGACCCGGGGGAGCCCCAGCATTTT
>-|TRBJ1-1|once|TRBV5-4
CASSWGGLNTEAFF
TGTGCCAGCAGCTGGGGGGGACTGAACACTGAAGCTTTCTTT